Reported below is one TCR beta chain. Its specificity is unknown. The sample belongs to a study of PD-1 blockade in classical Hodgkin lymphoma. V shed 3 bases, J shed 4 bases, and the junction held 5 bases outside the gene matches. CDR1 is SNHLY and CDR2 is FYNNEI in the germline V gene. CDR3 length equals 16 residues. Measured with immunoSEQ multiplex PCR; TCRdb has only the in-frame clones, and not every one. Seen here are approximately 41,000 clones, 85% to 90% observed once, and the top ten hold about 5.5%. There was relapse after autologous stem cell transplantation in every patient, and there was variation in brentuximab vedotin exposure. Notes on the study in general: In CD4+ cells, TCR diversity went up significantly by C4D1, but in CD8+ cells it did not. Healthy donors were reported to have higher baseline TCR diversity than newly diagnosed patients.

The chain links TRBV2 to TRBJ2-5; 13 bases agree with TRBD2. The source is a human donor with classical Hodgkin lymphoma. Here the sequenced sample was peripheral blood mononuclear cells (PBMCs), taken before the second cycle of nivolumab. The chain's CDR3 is CASSDGLAGVGETQYF. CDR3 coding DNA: TGTGCCAGCAGTGATGGACTAGCGGGAGTAGGAGAGACCCAGTACTTC.